This is a list of T cell receptor beta chains from one sample in a study of shared clonotypes between healthy human individuals. Profiling relied on immunoSEQ multiplex PCR, and the TCRdb table lists in-frame clones only, not all of them. This table has 150,000 to 200,000 clones, over 85% appearing once. The specimen was naive CD4+ T cells sorted from blood. Every receptor here comes from a woman aged 30 to 39 in good health. Both conserved end residues are part of each CDR3. Each record gives: D gene, clone size, V gene, J gene, CDR3 DNA, CDR3 protein. A D gene is named only where the DNA matches it firmly. The size field is filled for only some rows; it gives once, few, many or a size class.

>TRBD2|NA|TRBV5-1|TRBJ2-3
TGCGCCAGCAGCTCGTCCCCCGGGGGGGTGGATACGCAGTATTTT
CASSSSPGGVDTQYF
>NA|NA|TRBV7-2|TRBJ2-7
TGTGCCAGCAGCTTAGTTGGGGCAATTTACCGCTACGAGCAGTACTTC
CASSLVGAIYRYEQYF
>TRBD1|once|TRBV9|TRBJ2-6
TGTGCCAGCACCGCCGGGACAGCCTACACCGGGGCCAACGTCCTGACTTTC
CASTAGTAYTGANVLTF
>NA|NA|TRBV6-4|TRBJ1-1
TGTGCCAGCAGAAGAGGACCTGAGAACACTGAAGCTTTCTTT
CASRRGPENTEAFF
>TRBD2|NA|TRBV7-7|TRBJ2-7
TGTGCCAGCAGCCCGCCTGAAGTTCCCCTGACTAGCGGGAGAATAGGGTCCTACGAGCAGTACTTC
CASSPPEVPLTSGRIGSYEQYF
>TRBD2|NA|TRBV28|TRBJ2-7
TGTGCCAGCAGTTTGGGGACTAGCGGGAGAGCTCTCGAGCAGTACTTC
CASSLGTSGRALEQYF
>NA|NA|TRBV7-2|TRBJ2-7
TGTGCCAGCAGCTCCGGACAGCGACTCGAGCAGTACTTC
CASSSGQRLEQYF
>TRBD1|NA|TRBV28|TRBJ2-2
TGTGCCAGCAGTTCGACAGGGACGAACACCGGGGAGCTGTTTTTT
CASSSTGTNTGELFF
>TRBD2|NA|TRBV19|TRBJ2-7
TGTGCCAGTAGTACCCTCGGGACTAGCGGGAGTTACGAGCAGTACTTC
CASSTLGTSGSYEQYF
>NA|NA|TRBV19|TRBJ2-4
TGTGCCAGTAGTCCCCAAGAAGGGGCGCCGGGCATTCAGTACTTC
CASSPQEGAPGIQYF
>NA|NA|TRBV6-4|TRBJ1-1
TGTGCCAGCAAACCTCAGGGGTCGGGGACTGAAGCTTTCTTT
CASKPQGSGTEAFF
>NA|NA|TRBV7-9|TRBJ2-5
TGTGCCAGCAGCTTACCGGAAGGACAGCAAGAGACCCAGTACTTC
CASSLPEGQQETQYF
>NA|NA|TRBV6-5|TRBJ1-4
TGTGCCAGCAGTTACTCGCCAGACCGGGAAGGTGAAAAACTGTTTTTT
CASSYSPDREGEKLFF
>TRBD1|once|TRBV28|TRBJ1-5
TGTGCCAGCAGTTTGGGGACAGGCCATCAGCCCCAGCATTTT
CASSLGTGHQPQHF
>TRBD1|NA|TRBV28|TRBJ1-2
TGTGCCATACAGGGGTCCAACTATGGCTACACCTTC
CAIQGSNYGYTF
>NA|NA|TRBV9|TRBJ2-4
TGTGCCAGCACACCGGGCCAGGGAATACAAAACATTCAGTACTTC
CASTPGQGIQNIQYF
>NA|NA|TRBV5-1|TRBJ2-5
TGCGCCAGTGGGGACACCCAAGAGACCCAGTACTTC
CASGDTQETQYF
>TRBD1|few|TRBV28|TRBJ2-7
TGTGCCAGCACTCCCGGGACAGCCTTCTACGAGCAGTACTTC
CASTPGTAFYEQYF
>NA|NA|TRBV2|TRBJ2-7
TGTGCCAGCAGTGAACGAGGGGTTGAGCAGTACTTC
CASSERGVEQYF
>NA|NA|TRBV28|TRBJ2-7
TGTGCCAGCAGTGAGAGGGTTCCAACCTACGAGCAGTACTTC
CASSERVPTYEQYF
>TRBD2|few|TRBV7-8|TRBJ2-7
TGTGCCAGCAGAGAGACTAGCGGGAGTTGGACCTACGAGCAGTACTTC
CASRETSGSWTYEQYF
>NA|NA|TRBV6-4|TRBJ2-1
TGTGCCAGCAGTCCCCTTAGCGGTCTCTACAATGAGCAGTTCTTC
CASSPLSGLYNEQFF
>NA|once|TRBV29-1|TRBJ1-4
TGCAGCGCCGGGACGCGCTTTAATAATGAAAAACTGTTTTTT
CSAGTRFNNEKLFF
>NA|NA|TRBV28|TRBJ1-2
TGTGCCAGCACCCTCCCTGGCGGGTCTAACTATGGCTACACCTTC
CASTLPGGSNYGYTF
>NA|NA|TRBV28|TRBJ1-6
TGTGCCAGCAGTTGGGGGAGACCCTGGAATTCACCCCTCCACTTT
CASSWGRPWNSPLHF
>NA|NA|TRBV13|TRBJ2-7
TGTGCCAGCAGCTTAGGGGACCGACAGTACTTC
CASSLGDRQYF
>NA|NA|TRBV5-1|TRBJ2-7
TGCGCCAGCAGCTTGGGAGCAGGTGGATCCTACGAGCAGTACTTC
CASSLGAGGSYEQYF
>NA|NA|TRBV15|TRBJ1-1
TGTGCCACCAGCAGAGATGGTTGGGGGGAGGCCAAAGCTTTCTTT
CATSRDGWGEAKAFF
>NA|NA|TRBV2|TRBJ2-7
TGTGCCAGCAGTGGGGGGGATCCCCATCCGTCTGAGCAGTACTTC
CASSGGDPHPSEQYF
>TRBD1|NA|TRBV7-9|TRBJ2-7
TGTGCCAGCAGCTTAGGAACAGGGGAAGTAAGCGAGCAGTACTTC
CASSLGTGEVSEQYF